Sequencing of this T cell receptor beta chain was carried out in a study of blood T cell repertoires in COVID-19. Across the study: T cells, B-cell-depleted T cells, or PBMCs provided the cDNA or gDNA that served as material.

As handled by the study authors: Amplification from reference gene primers served as the basis for estimated nucleated cell counts. Generated by immunoSEQ multiplex PCR, the TCRdb table keeps only in-frame clones and is missing some. Clonal size and the V and J genes are those of that table, whereas D and trimming came from the DNA. The table shows 250,000 or so clones, with roughly 84% occurring only once. The TCR was taken from a woman aged 40 to 50 who had recovered from COVID-19. Sequenced material: peripheral blood.

CDR3 nucleotide sequence: TGTGCCAGCAGTGAAAGGGGAGGGAACTATGGCTACACCTTC. It translates to CASSERGGNYGYTF. This chain connects TRBV6-1 to TRBJ1-2; TRBD1 might be the D (5 bases). The CDR3 consists of 14 residues. Germline V gives CDR1 MNHNS, CDR2 SASEGT. With 2 bases removed from V and 2 bases from J, the gap between germline ends came to 9 bases.